Listed below are T cell receptor beta chains from one sample, sequenced in a study of chemoradiotherapy in HPV16-positive cancers. Generated by immunoSEQ multiplex PCR, the TCRdb table keeps only in-frame clones and is missing some. The data contain thousands of clones, roughly 91% of them seen just once; the ten biggest clones take up around 3.3%. The specimen was tumor tissue, collected from a patient who underwent chemoradiotherapy. These receptors originate from a human donor with HPV-associated anogenital cancer. The CDR3 runs from the conserved cysteine through the conserved F or W. D genes are given only for firm matches. Rows give clone size only sometimes, using once, few, many, or a class for an expanded clone.

d_call | clone_size | j_call | v_call | cdr3_nt | cdr3_aa
- | - | TRBJ2-1 | TRBV4-1 | TGCGCCAGCAGCCACCCTAGCGTATCCTACAATGAGCAGTTCTTC | CASSHPSVSYNEQFF
TRBD1 | - | TRBJ2-5 | TRBV27 | TGTGCCAGCAGTTCACCCCAGCGACAGGGGGAGACCCAGTACTTC | CASSSPQRQGETQYF
- | - | TRBJ1-5 | TRBV7-8 | TGTGCCAGCAGCCCCGGGACATATCAGCCCCAGCATTTT | CASSPGTYQPQHF
- | once | TRBJ1-3 | TRBV5-1 | TGCGCCAGCCGCCTAAGTAGCTCTGGAAACACCATATATTTT | CASRLSSSGNTIYF
- | - | TRBJ2-3 | TRBV25-1 | TGTGCCAGCAGTGATCTAACAGATACGCAGTATTTT | CASSDLTDTQYF
TRBD1 | - | TRBJ1-2 | TRBV6-5 | TGTGCCAGCAGCTGGGACAGCCTCTATGGCTACACCTTC | CASSWDSLYGYTF
- | - | TRBJ2-1 | TRBV19 | TGTGCCAGTAGTGCTTCGGAGGAGTGGGGTTCGGGGGTGCAGTTCTTC | CASSASEEWGSGVQFF
- | - | TRBJ1-1 | TRBV6-1 | TGTGCCAGCAGACGTAGCGGGCTGGCGGACACTGAAGCTTTCTTT | CASRRSGLADTEAFF
TRBD2 | - | TRBJ2-5 | TRBV7-2 | TGTGCCAGCAGCTTATCGGGCGGGAGGGGAGAGACCCAGTACTTC | CASSLSGGRGETQYF
- | - | TRBJ2-3 | TRBV6-5 | TGTGCCAGCAGTTACGGCGCGGCCCACACAGATACGCAGTATTTT | CASSYGAAHTDTQYF
- | - | TRBJ1-1 | TRBV7-2 | TGTGCCAGCAGCTTATGGGGGAACACTGAAGCTTTCTTT | CASSLWGNTEAFF
- | - | TRBJ1-2 | TRBV7-2 | TGTGCCAGCAGCGCGTCTCTGGGGGGCTATGGCTACACCTTC | CASSASLGGYGYTF
- | - | TRBJ1-2 | TRBV6-5 | TGTGCCAGCAGTTCTGGGGGCGACTATGGCTACACCTTC | CASSSGGDYGYTF
TRBD1 | - | TRBJ2-1 | TRBV29-1 | TGCAGCGTTATGACAGGGGGCAATGAGCAGTTCTTC | CSVMTGGNEQFF
- | once | TRBJ1-4 | TRBV7-6 | TGTGCCAGCAGCTTAGTGGTTGGGGGTCCTAATGAAAAACTGTTTTTT | CASSLVVGGPNEKLFF
- | once | TRBJ2-5 | TRBV18 | TGTGCCAGCTCACCACCTAACGTACAAGAGACCCAGTACTTC | CASSPPNVQETQYF
- | - | TRBJ1-4 | TRBV19 | TGTGCCAGTAGTAGGAGGAGACAAGGTAATGAAAAACTGTTTTTT | CASSRRRQGNEKLFF
TRBD2 | - | TRBJ2-1 | TRBV7-2 | TGTGCCAGCAGCCTCGACCCGGGCGGGGGGGCCAATGAGCAGTTCTTC | CASSLDPGGGANEQFF
- | - | TRBJ2-1 | TRBV18 | TGTGCCAGCTCCGAAGGGAGGCAGAGCTCCTACAATGAGCAGTTCTTC | CASSEGRQSSYNEQFF
- | - | TRBJ1-2 | TRBV6-6 | TGTGCCAGCAGTCCCCCCGCCATCTCGGCAGGGGGCTACACCTTC | CASSPPAISAGGYTF
- | - | TRBJ1-4 | TRBV9 | TGTGCCAGCAGCGTAGAGGGGGGGGTACTGTTTTTT | CASSVEGGVLFF
- | - | TRBJ2-7 | TRBV7-6 | TGTGCCAGCAGCGCCGAGATGGCCAACTCCTACGAGCAGTACTTC | CASSAEMANSYEQYF
TRBD2 | - | TRBJ2-3 | TRBV5-1 | TGCGCCAGCAGCTTGGGAGGGAGGGCCTTCACAGATACGCAGTATTTT | CASSLGGRAFTDTQYF
TRBD1 | - | TRBJ2-5 | TRBV7-9 | TGTGCCAGCAGCCCCGCAGGGGGCGGCCAGACCCAGTACTTC | CASSPAGGGQTQYF
- | - | TRBJ2-6 | TRBV29-1 | TGCAGCGTTTACCGGGACACCGACTCTGGGGCCAACGTCCTGACTTTC | CSVYRDTDSGANVLTF
- | - | TRBJ2-7 | TRBV25-1 | TGTGCCAGCAGTGCACCGGGACTTTCTCCTATAACGTACTTC | CASSAPGLSPITYF
TRBD1 | - | TRBJ2-1 | TRBV29-1 | TGCAGCGTTAACCTCCGGACAGGGCCCGACAATGAGCAGTTCTTC | CSVNLRTGPDNEQFF
TRBD1 | - | TRBJ1-1 | TRBV6-1 | TGTGCCAGCAGACTCCTTGGGACAGGGCGTGAAGCTTTCTTT | CASRLLGTGREAFF
- | once | TRBJ2-2 | TRBV11-3 | TGTGCCAGCAGCTTAGCGGCGGGTAGTGCCACCGGGGAGCTGTTTTTT | CASSLAAGSATGELFF
TRBD2 | - | TRBJ2-1 | TRBV6-1 | TGTGCCAGCAGTAGCGGGGGGGGTTACAATGAGCAGTTCTTC | CASSSGGGYNEQFF
- | - | TRBJ1-2 | TRBV5-1 | TGCGCCAGCAGCTTGTCCGGGACCGCCTATGGCTACACCTTC | CASSLSGTAYGYTF
- | - | TRBJ1-1 | TRBV4-3 | TGCGCCAGCAGCCAAGATTATAGGATGAACACTGAAGCTTTCTTT | CASSQDYRMNTEAFF
- | - | TRBJ2-5 | TRBV18 | TGTGCCAGCTCACCAGGAGAGACCCAGTACTTC | CASSPGETQYF
TRBD1 | - | TRBJ2-5 | TRBV10-3 | TGTGCCATCAGTGAGTCCGCTGGGACAGGGGGCGCGGAGACCCAGTACTTC | CAISESAGTGGAETQYF
TRBD2 | - | TRBJ2-7 | TRBV5-6 | TGTGCCAGCAGCCCCCTAGGGCGGGGGGGCCTCCCCGAGCAGTACTTC | CASSPLGRGGLPEQYF
- | - | TRBJ1-4 | TRBV6-1 | TGTGCCAGCAGTGGCTACTTGACAGGAGGAGGTGAAAAACTGTTTTTT | CASSGYLTGGGEKLFF
- | - | TRBJ2-6 | TRBV7-3 | TGTGCCAGCAGCCAGGGCGCTGGGGCCAACGTCCTGACTTTC | CASSQGAGANVLTF
- | few | TRBJ1-5 | TRBV7-2 | TGTGCCAGCAGCCCAAACAGGGACCAGCCCCAGCATTTT | CASSPNRDQPQHF
TRBD1 | - | TRBJ1-1 | TRBV7-8 | TGTGCCAGCAGATTACAGGGGTACGGGAACACTGAAGCTTTCTTT | CASRLQGYGNTEAFF
- | - | TRBJ1-2 | TRBV11-1 | TGTGCCAGCAGCTTAGTGGACCGGGCGGGTGGCTACACCTTC | CASSLVDRAGGYTF
- | - | TRBJ2-1 | TRBV4-1 | TGCGCCAGCAGCCAAGGAGCTAGTGGGAATGAGCAGTTCTTC | CASSQGASGNEQFF
- | - | TRBJ1-2 | TRBV30 | TGTGCCTGGAGTCCCCGGGGGGACGGCTACACCTTC | CAWSPRGDGYTF
TRBD2 | - | TRBJ2-7 | TRBV9 | TGTGCCAGCAGCACTAGCCCGGGGGGGTACGAGCAGTACTTC | CASSTSPGGYEQYF
- | - | TRBJ1-1 | TRBV27 | TGTGCCAGCAGCCACCCGAGGGGTGAAGCTTTCTTT | CASSHPRGEAFF
- | - | TRBJ1-5 | TRBV7-9 | TGTGCCAGCAGCACAGACGACCCTGGACTAGATCAGCCCCAGCATTTT | CASSTDDPGLDQPQHF
TRBD2 | - | TRBJ2-3 | TRBV13 | TGTGCCAGCAGCTCCAATAGCGGGGGGGAACCAGATACGCAGTATTTT | CASSSNSGGEPDTQYF
- | - | TRBJ1-6 | TRBV7-2 | TGTGCCAGCAGCTCCCAAGATACCGGACCGAATTCACCCCTCCACTTT | CASSSQDTGPNSPLHF
- | - | TRBJ2-5 | TRBV10-3 | TGTGCCATCAGTGTAGGCGCCACCAGGGGACAAGAGACCCAGTACTTC | CAISVGATRGQETQYF
- | - | TRBJ2-5 | TRBV6-5 | TGTGCCAGCAGAGGGGACCCGGGGACCCAGTACTTC | CASRGDPGTQYF
- | - | TRBJ1-1 | TRBV5-6 | TGTGCCAGCAACGACCGGGGGCGAATCACTGAAGCTTTCTTT | CASNDRGRITEAFF
- | - | TRBJ1-5 | TRBV27 | TGTGCCAGCAGGGCGGTCTATAGCAATCAGCCCCAGCATTTT | CASRAVYSNQPQHF
- | - | TRBJ1-4 | TRBV4-2 | TGTGCCAGCAGCCCCGGGCTGAAAGAAAAACTGTTTTTT | CASSPGLKEKLFF
- | - | TRBJ2-3 | TRBV5-1 | TGCGCCAGCAGCTCGACGGGGGATACGCAGTATTTT | CASSSTGDTQYF
- | - | TRBJ2-5 | TRBV6-1 | TGTGCCAGCAGTGAGCAGGGGGGAGAGACCCAGTACTTC | CASSEQGGETQYF
- | - | TRBJ2-3 | TRBV7-3 | TGTGCCAGCGCTACCAGCGGGTTTAGCACAGATACGCAGTATTTT | CASATSGFSTDTQYF
- | - | TRBJ1-5 | TRBV5-8 | TGTGCCAGCAGACGGGTGGTGGGTTATCAGCCCCAGCATTTT | CASRRVVGYQPQHF
- | - | TRBJ1-1 | TRBV11-2 | TGTGCCAGCAGCCTTAGCGTCCAGCCGGGTTCGGCTTTCTTT | CASSLSVQPGSAFF
- | - | TRBJ1-4 | TRBV9 | TGTGCCAGCAGCGCCTGGACCGGGGGAGGTGAAAAACTGTTTTTT | CASSAWTGGGEKLFF